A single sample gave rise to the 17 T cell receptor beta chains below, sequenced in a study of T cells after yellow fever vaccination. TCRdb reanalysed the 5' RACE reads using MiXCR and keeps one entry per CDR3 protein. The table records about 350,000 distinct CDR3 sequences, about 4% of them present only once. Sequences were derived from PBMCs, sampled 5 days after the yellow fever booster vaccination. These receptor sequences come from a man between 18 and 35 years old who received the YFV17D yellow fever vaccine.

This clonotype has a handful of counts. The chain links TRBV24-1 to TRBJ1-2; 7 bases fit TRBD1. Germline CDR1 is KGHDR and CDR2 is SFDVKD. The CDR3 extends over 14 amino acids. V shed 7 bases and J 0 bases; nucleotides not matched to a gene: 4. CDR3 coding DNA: TGTGCCACCAGCCCTGGGACAGCTAACTATGGCTACACCTTC. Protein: CATSPGTANYGYTF.

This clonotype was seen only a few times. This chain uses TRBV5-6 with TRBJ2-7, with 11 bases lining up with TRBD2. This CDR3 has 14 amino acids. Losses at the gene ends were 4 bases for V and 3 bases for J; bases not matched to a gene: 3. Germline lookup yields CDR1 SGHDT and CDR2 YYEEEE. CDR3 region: CASSGGTSGYEQYV. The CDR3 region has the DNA TGTGCCAGCAGCGGGGGGACTAGCGGCTACGAGCAGTACGTC.

CDR3 nucleotides: TGCGCCAGCAGCCGGAGACAGGGCGACCAAGAGACCCAGTACTTC. Its translation: CASSRRQGDQETQYF. The V gene is TRBV5-1, the J gene TRBJ2-5; 7 bases match TRBD1. Trimming at V came to 4 bases and at J to 0 bases, leaving 6 bases not matched to a gene. Per germline, CDR1 SGHRS and CDR2 YFSETQ. The CDR3 contains 15 residues.

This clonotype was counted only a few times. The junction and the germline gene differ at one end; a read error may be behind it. CDR3 region: CASSPGTGIDF. CDR3 nucleotides: TGTGCCAGCAGTCCCGGGACAGGAATAGACTTC. This chain joins TRBV6-2 or TRBV6-3 and TRBJ2-7, with 8 bases fitting TRBD1. CDR3 length: 11 residues. Germline V gene sequence: CDR1 MNHEY, CDR2 SVGEGT.

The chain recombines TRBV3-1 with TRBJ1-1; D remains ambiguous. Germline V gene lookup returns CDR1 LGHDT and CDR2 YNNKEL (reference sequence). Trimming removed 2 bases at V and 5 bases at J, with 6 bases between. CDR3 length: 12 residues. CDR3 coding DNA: TGTGCCAGCAGCCAATCCTCAACTGAAGCTTTCTTT. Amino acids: CASSQSSTEAFF.

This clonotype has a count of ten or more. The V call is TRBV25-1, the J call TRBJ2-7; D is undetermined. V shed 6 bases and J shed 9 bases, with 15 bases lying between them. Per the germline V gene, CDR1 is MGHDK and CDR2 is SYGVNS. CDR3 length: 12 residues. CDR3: CASSGTSARQYF. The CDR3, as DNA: TGTGCCAGCAGCGGCACCTCAGCTAGGCAGTACTTC.

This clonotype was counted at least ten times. This chain's CDR3 is CASSLSRQGYAGELFF. The CDR3 DNA is TGTGCCAGCAGTTTATCGAGACAGGGGTACGCCGGGGAGCTGTTTTTT. The gene calls are TRBV27 and TRBJ2-2; 8 positions match TRBD1. CDR1 is MNHEY, CDR2 SMNVEV, per germline (reference sequence). The CDR3 contains 16 residues. Trimming took 0 bases from V and 6 from J; bases not matched to a gene: 6.

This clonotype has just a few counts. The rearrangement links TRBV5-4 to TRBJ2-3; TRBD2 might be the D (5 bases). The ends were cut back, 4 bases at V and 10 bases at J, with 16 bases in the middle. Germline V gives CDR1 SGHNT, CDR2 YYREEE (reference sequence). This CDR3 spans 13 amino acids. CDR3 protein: CASSRYTSEAQYF. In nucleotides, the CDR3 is TGTGCCAGCAGCAGATACACTAGTGAGGCGCAGTATTTT.

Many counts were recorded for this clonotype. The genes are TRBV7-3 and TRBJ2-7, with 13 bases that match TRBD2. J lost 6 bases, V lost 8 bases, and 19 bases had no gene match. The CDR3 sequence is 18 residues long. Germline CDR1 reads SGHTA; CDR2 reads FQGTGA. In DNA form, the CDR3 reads TGTGCCAGCCTCCTAGTGGCCGGGACTAGCGGGGTGGTCTGCGAGCAGTACTTC. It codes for CASLLVAGTSGVVCEQYF. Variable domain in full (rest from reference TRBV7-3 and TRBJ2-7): GAGVSQTPSNKVTEKGKYVELRCDPISGHTALYWYRQSLGQGPEFLIYFQGTGAADDSGLPNDRFFAVRPEGSVSTLKIQRTERGDSAVYLCASLLVAGTSGVVCEQYFGPGTRLTVT.

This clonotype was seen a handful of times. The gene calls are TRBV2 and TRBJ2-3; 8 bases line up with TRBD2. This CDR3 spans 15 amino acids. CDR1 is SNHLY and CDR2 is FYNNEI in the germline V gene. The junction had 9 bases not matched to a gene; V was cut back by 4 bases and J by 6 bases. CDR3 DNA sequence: TGTGCCAGCAGTGTTGAGGCGGGGGGTTCGGATACGCAGTATTTT. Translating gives CASSVEAGGSDTQYF.

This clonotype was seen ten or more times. The CDR3 protein is CASSGLGLWSYNSPLHF. The CDR3 nucleotides are TGTGCCAGCAGTGGGTTGGGCCTGTGGTCCTATAATTCACCCCTCCACTTT. The V call is TRBV6-5, the J call TRBJ1-6; no reliable D call. The CDR3 sequence is 17 residues long. V was cut by 5 bases and J by 1 base, with 15 bases left in between. Germline CDR1 and CDR2: MNHEY and SVGAGI.

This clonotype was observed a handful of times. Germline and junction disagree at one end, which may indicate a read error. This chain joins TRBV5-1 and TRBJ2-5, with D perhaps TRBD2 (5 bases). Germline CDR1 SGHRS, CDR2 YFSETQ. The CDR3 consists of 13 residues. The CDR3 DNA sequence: TGCGCCAGCAGATTGGTAGGAGGAGAGACCCAGTACTTC. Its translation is CASRLVGGETQYF. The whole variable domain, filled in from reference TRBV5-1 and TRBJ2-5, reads KAGVTQTPRYLIKTRGQQVTLSCSPISGHRSVSWYQQTPGQGLQFLFEYFSETQRNKGNFPGRFSGRQFSNSRSEMNVSTLELGDSALYLCASRLVGGETQYFGPGTRLLVL.

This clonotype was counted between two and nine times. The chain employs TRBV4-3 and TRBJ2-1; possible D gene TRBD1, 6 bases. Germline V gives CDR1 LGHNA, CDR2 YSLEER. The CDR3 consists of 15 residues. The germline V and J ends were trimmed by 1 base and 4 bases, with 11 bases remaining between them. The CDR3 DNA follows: TGCGCCAGCAGCCAAGCTTGGACAGTTTACAATGAGCAGTTCTTC. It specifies CASSQAWTVYNEQFF.

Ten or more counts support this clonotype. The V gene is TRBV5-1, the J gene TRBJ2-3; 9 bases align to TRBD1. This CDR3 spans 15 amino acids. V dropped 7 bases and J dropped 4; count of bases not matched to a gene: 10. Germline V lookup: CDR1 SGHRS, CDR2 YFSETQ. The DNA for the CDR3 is TGCGCCAGCTCTCCTGGGACAGGGTCTCCAGATACGCAGTATTTT. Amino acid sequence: CASSPGTGSPDTQYF.

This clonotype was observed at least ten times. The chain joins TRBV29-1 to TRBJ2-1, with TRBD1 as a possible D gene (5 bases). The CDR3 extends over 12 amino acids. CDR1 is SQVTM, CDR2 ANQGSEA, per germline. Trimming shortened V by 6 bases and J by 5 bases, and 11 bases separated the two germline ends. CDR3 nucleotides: TGCAGCGTCCCCGACAGTCACAATGAGCAGTTCTTC. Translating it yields CSVPDSHNEQFF.

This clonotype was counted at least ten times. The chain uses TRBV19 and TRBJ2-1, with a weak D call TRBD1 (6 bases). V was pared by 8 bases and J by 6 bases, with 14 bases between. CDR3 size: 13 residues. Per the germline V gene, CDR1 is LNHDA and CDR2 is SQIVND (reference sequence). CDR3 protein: CASAPRQVNEQFF. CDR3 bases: TGTGCCAGTGCTCCGCGACAGGTCAATGAGCAGTTCTTC.

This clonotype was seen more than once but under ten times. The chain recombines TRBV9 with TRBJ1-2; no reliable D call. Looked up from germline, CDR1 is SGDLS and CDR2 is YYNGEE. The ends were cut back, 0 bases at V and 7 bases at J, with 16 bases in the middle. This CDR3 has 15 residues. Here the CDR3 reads CASSVGTPALGGYTF. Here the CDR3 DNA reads TGTGCCAGCAGCGTAGGTACCCCGGCCCTGGGTGGCTACACCTTC.